This T cell receptor (beta chain) was sequenced for a study of blood T cell repertoires in COVID-19. Study-level background: COVID-19 samples from acute and convalescent phases originated in the United States, Italy and Spain. Sample material is recorded as cDNA or gDNA derived from T cells, B-cell-depleted T cells, or PBMCs.

The CDR3 length is 15 residues. The method was immunoSEQ multiplex PCR; TCRdb's version includes in-frame clones alone and lacks a portion of them. This table has about 120,000 clones, under 90% appearing once. Specimen: peripheral blood. The chain joins TRBV21-1 to TRBJ1-5; the listed D gene, TRBD1, was not tested against the DNA. TRBV21-1 is labeled a pseudogene. This sequence was found in a woman in her seventies with acute or convalescent COVID-19. The CDR3 coding sequence is TGTGCCAGCAGCAAATCCGACAGGGGCAATCAGCCCCAGCATTTT. Translated, it gives CASSKSDRGNQPQHF.